The 32 T cell receptor beta chains in this list originate from one sample, sequenced in a study of OX40 agonist ivuxolimab in advanced cancers. Repertoires were generated with immunoSEQ multiplex PCR, while TCRdb's copy carries only in-frame clones and drops some. The repertoire holds about 71,000 clones, with more than 85% as singletons. The specimen was CD4+ or CD8+ T cells sorted from blood, collected in a trial of the OX40 agonist ivuxolimab. Source of these receptors: an adult with an advanced solid tumor such as melanoma, head and neck, liver or kidney cancer.

The DNA of the CDR3 is TGTGCCATCAGTGGGGCTAGCGGGATCAGCTCCTACAATGAGCAGTTCTTC. It translates to CAISGASGISSYNEQFF. The genes are TRBV10-3 and TRBJ2-1; 9 bases agree with TRBD2. Per the germline V gene, CDR1 is ENHRY and CDR2 is SYGVKD. The CDR3 totals 17 residues. J gave up 0 bases and V 4 bases, and 7 bases lay outside the gene matches.

The rearrangement links TRBV18 to TRBJ1-1; TRBD1 aligns across 11 bases. The ends lost 3 bases at V and 4 bases at J; junction bases unmatched: 4. This CDR3 is built from 15 residues. Germline V CDR1 and CDR2: KGHSH, LQKENI. The CDR3 sequence is CASSPGQGEVTEAFF. In DNA form, the CDR3 reads TGTGCCAGCTCACCGGGACAGGGGGAGGTCACTGAAGCTTTCTTT.

CDR3: CASSYSKGQGTYEQYF. Written as DNA, the CDR3 is TGTGCCAGCAGTTACTCGAAGGGACAGGGGACCTACGAGCAGTACTTC. The V gene is TRBV6-5, the J gene TRBJ2-7; TRBD1 matches 10 bases. The CDR3 runs 16 residues. The junction had 4 bases not matched to a gene; V was cut back by 0 bases and J by 2 bases. The germline gives CDR1 MNHEY, CDR2 SVGAGI.

The chain has TRBV19 and TRBJ2-2, with 7 bases identical to TRBD1. J gave up 3 bases and V 3 bases, and 10 bases lay outside the gene matches. CDR3 length: 17 amino acids. The V gene's germline CDR1 is LNHDA and CDR2 SQIVND (reference sequence). CDR3 region: CASSMWLQGRDTGELFF. The CDR3 nucleotides are TGTGCCAGTAGTATGTGGCTACAGGGGAGAGACACCGGGGAGCTGTTTTTT.

This sequence joins TRBV6-1 and TRBJ2-7; D remains ambiguous. With 2 bases removed from V and 6 bases from J, the gap between germline ends came to 8 bases. Germline-derived CDR1 and CDR2 are MNHNS and SASEGT. This CDR3 has 12 amino acids. DNA of the CDR3: TGTGCCAGCAGTGAACTGACATCCGAGCAGTACTTC. Protein: CASSELTSEQYF.

This chain uses TRBV10-1 with TRBJ1-3, with D possibly matching TRBD1 (5 bases). The germline V gene has CDR1 WNHNN and CDR2 SYGVQD (reference sequence). Trimming pared 4 bases from V and 0 bases from J, leaving 19 bases between. The CDR3 contains 18 residues. The CDR3 sequence is CASSVGQVGWGSGNTIYF. The CDR3 DNA reads as TGCGCCAGCAGTGTGGGGCAGGTAGGCTGGGGCTCTGGAAACACCATATATTTT.

The V gene is TRBV19, the J gene TRBJ1-1; D may be TRBD1 (6 bases). The V end was cut by 3 bases, the J end by 5 bases, with 13 bases between. The CDR3 covers 14 residues. CDR1 LNHDA and CDR2 SQIVND come from the germline V gene (reference sequence). In DNA, the CDR3 is TGTGCCAGTAGTATTGTCAGGGGACGGACTGAAGCTTTCTTT. It is translated as CASSIVRGRTEAFF.

This chain uses TRBV19 with TRBJ1-2; 9 nucleotides match TRBD1. Germline V CDR1 and CDR2: LNHDA, SQIVND (reference sequence). The CDR3 is 12 amino acids. Trimming cost V 8 bases and J 8 bases; bases outside gene matches: 6. CDR3 DNA: TGTGCCAGTCACGACAGGGGGGGAGGCTACACCTTC. It encodes CASHDRGGGYTF.

The rearrangement joins TRBV19 to TRBJ2-7; 10 nucleotides line up with TRBD2. CDR1 is LNHDA, CDR2 SQIVND, per germline (reference sequence). The CDR3 contains 18 residues. With V trimmed by 1 base and J by 2 bases, 11 bases remained unmatched. The CDR3 reads CASSIAGASSGRTYEQYF. The CDR3 DNA sequence: TGTGCCAGTAGTATAGCGGGGGCGTCTAGCGGGAGAACCTACGAGCAGTACTTC.

The chain carries TRBV6-1 and TRBJ2-1; TRBD2 is a possible D gene (5 bases). The CDR3 totals 15 residues. V lost 1 base, J lost 3 bases, and 10 bases lay in between. CDR1 is MNHNS, CDR2 SASEGT, per germline. CDR3 residues: CASSEGGSDYNEQFF. The CDR3 nucleotides are TGTGCCAGCAGTGAAGGGGGTAGCGACTACAATGAGCAGTTCTTC.

This clone has only one observation. The rearrangement joins TRBV5-8 to TRBJ2-3, with 9 bases fitting TRBD1. This CDR3 comprises 17 residues. Per germline, CDR1 SGHTS and CDR2 YDEGEE. V gave up 6 bases and J gave up 1 base; unmatched junction bases: 12. In DNA form, the CDR3 reads TGTGCCAGCACCCTTCGCGGTCGGACAGGGGGCACAGATACGCAGTATTTT. Encoded protein: CASTLRGRTGGTDTQYF.

The gene calls are TRBV7-9 and TRBJ2-7; the match to TRBD1 covers 7 bases. Germline values: CDR1 SEHNR, CDR2 FQNEAQ (reference sequence). With 5 bases clipped from V and 2 bases from J, the junction kept 9 bases outside the gene matches. The CDR3 consists of 15 residues. The CDR3 coding sequence is TGTGCCAGCAGCCCTACAGGGGCCCGAACCTACGAGCAGTACTTC. Encoded protein: CASSPTGARTYEQYF.

The chain has TRBV7-2 and TRBJ2-3; D perhaps matches TRBD1 (6 bases). This CDR3 region has 16 residues. V lost 4 bases and J lost 3, with 17 bases in between. Per germline, CDR1 SGHTA and CDR2 FQGNSA. Here the CDR3 DNA reads TGTGCCAGCAGCTCCCTAGCCCTCAGGGGTACAGATACGCAGTATTTT. Its protein product is CASSSLALRGTDTQYF.

This chain uses TRBV27 with TRBJ2-7; D is unclear. V gave up 3 bases and J gave up 2 bases, with 8 bases separating them. There are 13 residues in the CDR3. CDR1 is MNHEY and CDR2 is SMNVEV in the germline V gene (reference sequence). CDR3 sequence: CASSLSGPYEQYF. The CDR3 DNA is TGTGCCAGCAGTTTGTCGGGCCCCTACGAGCAGTACTTC.

The V call is TRBV7-2, the J call TRBJ1-4; weak D call: TRBD1 (6 bases). The CDR3 is 15 amino acids. The V end was cut by 5 bases, the J end by 1 base, with 11 bases between. Germline CDR1 is SGHTA and CDR2 is FQGNSA. CDR3 in amino acids: CASSTRGGTNEKLFF. CDR3 DNA: TGTGCCAGCAGCACTAGGGGGGGAACTAATGAAAAACTGTTTTTT.

This chain connects TRBV10-3 to TRBJ1-1; maybe TRBD1 (6 bases). The CDR3 has 15 residues. CDR1 ENHRY and CDR2 SYGVKD come from the germline V gene. Trimming took off 4 bases at V and 1 base at J, with 13 bases between the two ends. CDR3 loop: CAISGAGQPNTEAFF. The CDR3 region has the DNA TGTGCCATCAGTGGGGCCGGACAGCCGAACACTGAAGCTTTCTTT.

This clone was counted between two and nine times. The J gene is TRBJ2-1, the V gene TRBV11-2; 12 bases are a match to TRBD2. The V gene end was trimmed by 2 bases and the J gene end by 9 bases; junction bases not matched to a gene: 8. CDR1 and CDR2 from the germline V gene are SGHAT and FQNNGV. The CDR3 loop spans 16 amino acids. CDR3: CASSLRLAGGPVEQFF. The DNA of the CDR3 is TGTGCCAGCAGCTTAAGGCTAGCGGGAGGGCCTGTTGAGCAGTTCTTC.

The genes are TRBV2 and TRBJ2-5; D gene ambiguous. Trimming left V 0 bases short and J 4 bases short, with 9 bases between. This CDR3 spans 14 amino acids. Looked up from germline, CDR1 is SNHLY and CDR2 is FYNNEI. The CDR3 sequence: CASSEALGAETQYF. In DNA, the CDR3 is TGTGCCAGCAGTGAAGCGCTTGGAGCAGAGACCCAGTACTTC. The full variable domain, in which reference TRBV2 and TRBJ2-5 provide the parts outside the CDR3, is EPEVTQTPSHQVTQMGQEVILRCVPISNHLYFYWYRQILGQKVEFLVSFYNNEISEKSEIFDDQFSVERPDGSNFTLKIRSTKLEDSAMYFCASSEALGAETQYFGPGTRLLVL.

V is TRBV11-2 and J is TRBJ1-5; D not certain. Germline loops: CDR1 SGHAT, CDR2 FQNNGV. The CDR3 runs to 13 residues. Trimming shortened V by 1 base and J by 5 bases, and 6 bases separated the two germline ends. The CDR3, as DNA: TGTGCCAGCAGCTTAGGCCAGTATCAGCCCCAGCATTTT. Amino acid sequence: CASSLGQYQPQHF.

The chain links TRBV5-1 to TRBJ1-2, with D possibly TRBD1 on 6 matching bases. Trimming removed 4 bases from V and 3 bases from J, with 13 bases in between. The CDR3 has 14 residues. Germline-derived CDR1 and CDR2 are SGHRS and YFSETQ. The DNA for the CDR3 is TGCGCCAGCAGCCCAGGGGATCGTGACTATGGCTACACCTTC. As protein: CASSPGDRDYGYTF.

The chain combines TRBV5-4 with TRBJ1-4; D uncertain. The V end lost 4 bases, the J end lost 9 bases, and 16 bases lay between the germline ends. Looked up from germline, CDR1 is SGHNT and CDR2 is YYREEE (reference sequence). CDR3 length equals 14 residues. This CDR3 is CASSLADGPKKLFF. The CDR3 DNA reads TGTGCCAGCAGCCTGGCGGACGGCCCAAAAAAACTGTTTTTT.

The chain joins TRBV4-3 to TRBJ2-3, with unresolved D. CDR3 length: 14 residues. CDR1 is LGHNA and CDR2 is YSLEER in the germline V gene. Deletions cut 1 base from V and 0 bases from J, with 5 bases between. The CDR3 here is CASSQVASTDTQYF. The CDR3 nucleotides are TGCGCCAGCAGCCAAGTTGCTAGCACAGATACGCAGTATTTT.

The chain uses TRBV28 and TRBJ2-7, with 7 positions matching TRBD2. CDR3 length: 13 residues. Trimming at V came to 5 bases and at J to 3 bases, leaving 4 bases not matched to a gene. Germline lookup yields CDR1 MDHEN and CDR2 SYDVKM. CDR3 in amino acids: CASSRGGSYEQYF. The CDR3 DNA reads TGTGCCAGCAGTCGGGGCGGGAGCTACGAGCAGTACTTC.

The V gene is TRBV6-1, the J gene TRBJ2-7, with no clear D. Between the trimmed V and J ends, which lost 5 bases and 1 base, there was a span of 12 bases. Germline CDR1 reads MNHNS; CDR2 reads SASEGT. CDR3 size: 14 residues. The CDR3 DNA follows: TGTGCCAGCAGTCGCGAGATTGGTTCCTACGAGCAGTACTTC. Residues: CASSREIGSYEQYF.

The rearrangement links TRBV5-3 to TRBJ2-2; tentative D call: TRBD1 (5 bases). TRBV5-3 is recorded as an ORF, its role being uncertain. This CDR3 is built from 15 residues. V lost 4 bases and J 1 base, leaving 11 bases between the germline ends. CDR3 loop: CARSPRQKNTGELFF. In nucleotides, the CDR3 is TGTGCCAGAAGCCCCCGACAGAAGAACACCGGGGAGCTGTTTTTT.

On this clone itself: One junction end disagrees with the germline gene, perhaps due to a read error. The chain is built from TRBV2 and TRBJ2-5; possible D gene TRBD2, 5 bases. The length of the CDR3 is 13 residues. The germline CDR1 and CDR2 sequences are SNHLY and FYNNEI. The CDR3 here is CASSELDGETQHF. CDR3 in DNA: TGTGCCAGCAGTGAGTTGGACGGGGAGACCCAGCACTTC.

As for this clone: Germline and junction disagree at one end, which may indicate a read error. J is TRBJ2-2 and V is TRBV7-7, with a tentative D call TRBD1 (6 bases). CDR3 length: 16 residues. Germline-derived CDR1 and CDR2 are SSHAT and FNYEAQ (reference sequence). The CDR3 DNA reads as TGTGCTAGCAGCTTTTATCAGGGGTTCGACACCGGGGAGCTGTTTTTT. It codes for CASSFYQGFDTGELFF.

This clone appeared a few times. The chain couples TRBV30 to TRBJ1-1, with a possible D match to TRBD1 (6 bases). Per germline, CDR1 GTSNPN and CDR2 SVGIG (reference sequence). This CDR3 is 16 amino acids long. Trimming removed 3 bases from V and 1 base from J, with 18 bases in between. CDR3 in amino acids: CAWRPAGVNKNTEAFF. In DNA form, the CDR3 reads TGTGCCTGGAGGCCGGCAGGGGTAAATAAGAACACTGAAGCTTTCTTT.

The V call is TRBV19, the J call TRBJ2-3; 13 bases agree with TRBD2. Germline CDR1 and CDR2: LNHDA and SQIVND (reference sequence). J was trimmed by 6 bases and V by 3 bases; bases with no gene match: 0. The CDR3 is made up of 14 amino acids. The CDR3 nucleotides are TGTGCCAGTAGTATGACTAGCGGGAGGGATACGCAGTATTTT. This codes for CASSMTSGRDTQYF.

The chain combines TRBV7-8 with TRBJ2-1; D might be TRBD2 (6 bases). The CDR3 runs to 17 residues. CDR1 and CDR2 (germline): SGHVS, FQNEAQ. Trimming removed 0 bases at V and 0 bases at J, with 12 bases between. The CDR3 DNA is TGTGCCAGCAGCTTAGCCAGACTAGTCGGCTCCTACAATGAGCAGTTCTTC. The encoded protein is CASSLARLVGSYNEQFF.

The rearrangement joins TRBV2 to TRBJ2-5; 8 positions agree with TRBD2. The CDR3 spans 15 residues. Germline V gene lookup returns CDR1 SNHLY and CDR2 FYNNEI. J lost 3 bases, V lost 3 bases, and 6 bases had no gene match. The CDR3, as DNA: TGTGCCAGCAGTGATTCAGCGGGAGAGGAAGAGACCCAGTACTTC. It encodes CASSDSAGEEETQYF. Supplemented by reference TRBV2 and TRBJ2-5, the full variable domain reads EPEVTQTPSHQVTQMGQEVILRCVPISNHLYFYWYRQILGQKVEFLVSFYNNEISEKSEIFDDQFSVERPDGSNFTLKIRSTKLEDSAMYFCASSDSAGEEETQYFGPGTRLLVL.

The chain joins TRBV7-8 to TRBJ2-1; D is ambiguous. V lost 1 base and J lost 0, with 4 bases in between. From germline, CDR1 is SGHVS and CDR2 FQNEAQ. The CDR3 spans 14 residues. CDR3 nucleotide sequence: TGTGCCAGCAGCTTAGGAAGCTCCTACAATGAGCAGTTCTTC. It yields the protein CASSLGSSYNEQFF.